This paragraph reports one T cell receptor (beta chain). This sample was taken from a study of cytomegalovirus exposure and HLA in healthy donors. Vbeta (60) and Jbeta (13) primers were used in the PCR. The data were produced by immunoSEQ multiplex PCR, yet TCRdb's version contains in-frame clones alone and is incomplete. The sample consists of around 120,000 clones, around three quarters of them appearing once. Germline CDR1 reads SGHTA; CDR2 reads FQGTGA. Trimming took 4 bases from V and 3 from J, leaving 19 bases between them. The CDR3 has 18 residues. This sequence joins TRBV7-3 and TRBJ2-6, with TRBD1 as a possible D gene (6 bases). The sample was PBMCs. The clonotype was recovered from a woman between 50 and 59 years old in good health and CMV-seronegative. CDR3 sequence: CASSSLLQGTGGANVLTF. CDR3 DNA: TGTGCCAGCAGCTCTCTCTTACAGGGTACGGGTGGGGCCAACGTCCTGACTTTC.